This entry lists 25 T cell receptor beta chains sequenced from one sample in a study of cytomegalovirus exposure and HLA in healthy donors. PCR used 60 Vbeta primers and 13 Jbeta primers. TCRdb keeps only in-frame clones here, not all; method: immunoSEQ multiplex PCR. In the table there are 90,000 to 120,000 clones, 81% of which are singletons. Sequenced input: PBMCs. The receptors were sampled from a man younger than 45 in good health and CMV-seronegative.

This chain connects TRBV6-1 to TRBJ2-5, with a weak D call TRBD1 (6 bases). The CDR3 totals 13 residues. The V gene lost 6 bases and the J gene lost 5 bases, with 13 bases spanning the gap. Germline assignment: CDR1 MNHNS and CDR2 SASEGT. The CDR3 spells CASRQGLRETQYF. The CDR3 bases are TGTGCCAGCAGACAGGGCCTTCGTGAGACCCAGTACTTC.

The V gene is TRBV27, the J gene TRBJ1-2, with no clear D. V lost 4 bases and J lost 9, with 18 bases in between. The germline gives CDR1 MNHEY, CDR2 SMNVEV (reference sequence). The CDR3 has 14 residues. The CDR3 is CASSSQASPTRYTF. In DNA, the CDR3 is TGTGCCAGCAGTTCTCAGGCCTCACCTACTCGCTACACCTTC.

This chain connects TRBV7-8 to TRBJ2-1; 8 nucleotides agree with TRBD2. The CDR3 has 15 residues. The V gene end was trimmed by 3 bases and the J gene end by 5 bases; junction bases not matched to a gene: 6. Germline V lookup: CDR1 SGHVS, CDR2 FQNEAQ. CDR3: CASSFVAGGHNEQFF. As DNA, the CDR3 is TGTGCCAGCAGCTTCGTGGCGGGGGGCCACAATGAGCAGTTCTTC.

CDR3 region: CAISYPPGGSYNEQFF. CDR3 nucleotide sequence: TGTGCCATCAGTTACCCTCCCGGTGGCTCCTACAATGAGCAGTTCTTC. The rearrangement joins TRBV10-3 to TRBJ2-1; D is unresolved. Trimming took off 5 bases at V and 0 bases at J, with 14 bases between the two ends. The V gene's germline CDR1 is ENHRY and CDR2 SYGVKD. This CDR3 has 16 amino acids.

This chain uses TRBV29-1 with TRBJ1-4; D is possibly TRBD1 (5 bases). The CDR3 is 14 amino acids. CDR1 and CDR2 (germline): SQVTM, ANQGSEA. Trimming cost V 4 bases and J 3 bases, with 12 bases left between them. The CDR3 DNA is TGCAGCGTTGCAGGGATTGGGGCTAATGAAAAACTGTTTTTT. Translated, it gives CSVAGIGANEKLFF. Full variable domain (missing parts from reference TRBV29-1 and TRBJ1-4): SAVISQKPSRDICQRGTSLTIQCQVDSQVTMMFWYRQQPGQSLTLIATANQGSEATYESGFVIDKFPISRPNLTFSTLTVSNMSPEDSSIYLCSVAGIGANEKLFFGSGTQLSVL.

V usage is TRBV5-1 and J usage is TRBJ2-5; 15 bases align to TRBD2. The CDR3 sequence is 16 residues long. The J segment lost 4 bases and the V segment lost 1 base, leaving 2 bases of the junction unmatched. Germline CDR1 SGHRS, CDR2 YFSETQ. CDR3: CASSLTGLAGGETQYF. The CDR3 coding sequence is TGCGCCAGCAGCTTGACGGGACTAGCGGGAGGAGAGACCCAGTACTTC. The entire variable domain, with the rest obtained from reference TRBV5-1 and TRBJ2-5, is as follows: KAGVTQTPRYLIKTRGQQVTLSCSPISGHRSVSWYQQTPGQGLQFLFEYFSETQRNKGNFPGRFSGRQFSNSRSEMNVSTLELGDSALYLCASSLTGLAGGETQYFGPGTRLLVL.

V is TRBV19 and J is TRBJ2-1; 13 bases align to TRBD2. CDR3 length equals 22 residues. The ends lost 0 bases at V and 0 bases at J; junction bases unmatched: 14. The germline gives CDR1 LNHDA, CDR2 SQIVND (reference sequence). The CDR3 sequence is CASSIDTYEGLAGDGSYNEQFF. CDR3 sequence (DNA): TGTGCCAGTAGTATAGATACTTACGAAGGACTAGCGGGAGACGGCTCCTACAATGAGCAGTTCTTC.

On this clone itself: Additional DNA sequences in this sample encode the identical CDR3. This chain joins TRBV29-1 and TRBJ1-2; TRBD1 is a possible D gene (5 bases). The CDR3 runs to 12 residues. Germline lookup yields CDR1 SQVTM and CDR2 ANQGSEA. With 3 bases removed from V and 4 bases from J, the gap between germline ends came to 9 bases. CDR3 sequence reads: CSVDSRAYGYTF. CDR3 sequence (DNA): TGCAGCGTTGATTCCAGGGCCTATGGCTACACCTTC.

The genes are TRBV6-5 and TRBJ1-1; TRBD1 matches at 7 bases. CDR1 and CDR2 from the germline V gene are MNHEY and SVGAGI. The CDR3 spans 13 residues. The V segment lost 6 bases and the J segment 4 bases; nucleotides outside the gene matches: 5. This CDR3 reads CASSRDSPTEAFF. In DNA, the CDR3 is TGTGCCAGCAGCCGGGACAGTCCCACTGAAGCTTTCTTT.

This chain links TRBV5-8 with TRBJ2-2; 12 nucleotides line up with TRBD2. CDR1 is SGHTS, CDR2 YDEGEE, per germline. The CDR3 is made up of 14 amino acids. J lost 10 bases, V lost 4 bases, and 5 bases had no gene match. The CDR3 spells CASSPWTSGKELFF. The DNA of the CDR3 is TGTGCCAGCAGCCCCTGGACTAGCGGGAAGGAGCTGTTTTTT.

V is TRBV4-2 and J is TRBJ1-1, with D maybe TRBD1 (5 bases). The CDR3 sequence is 12 residues long. Trimming removed 4 bases at V and 7 bases at J, with 10 bases between. The germline V gene has CDR1 LGHNA and CDR2 YNFKEQ. DNA of the CDR3: TGTGCCAGCAGCCCCCGGGGGGATGAAGCTTTCTTT. The encoded protein is CASSPRGDEAFF.

The J gene is TRBJ2-7, the V gene TRBV5-1; 12 nucleotides agree with TRBD1. Germline lookup yields CDR1 SGHRS and CDR2 YFSETQ. This CDR3 has 15 amino acids. V lost 4 bases, J lost 5 bases, and 7 bases stayed unmatched. DNA for the CDR3: TGCGCCAGCAGCACCGGGACAGGGGGCTTCAACGAGCAGTACTTC. Protein product: CASSTGTGGFNEQYF.

The CDR3 reads CAWRTLGGGLGYGYTF. The CDR3 DNA reads TGTGCCTGGAGAACCCTTGGGGGGGGATTGGGCTATGGCTACACCTTC. The V and J genes are TRBV30 and TRBJ1-2; perhaps TRBD1 as D (5 bases). CDR1 and CDR2 (germline): GTSNPN, SVGIG (reference sequence). The V gene lost 3 bases and the J gene lost 4 bases, with 21 bases spanning the gap. The CDR3 is made up of 16 amino acids.

On this clone: Other DNA sequences of this sample code for an identical CDR3. The J gene is TRBJ2-3, the V gene TRBV7-9; D uncertain. Trimming pared 1 base from V and 2 bases from J, leaving 4 bases between. The CDR3 runs 13 residues. The germline V gene has CDR1 SEHNR and CDR2 FQNEAQ (reference sequence). CDR3 coding DNA: TGTGCCAGCAGCTTAGGGCTCACAGATACGCAGTATTTT. Encoded protein: CASSLGLTDTQYF.

The V and J genes are TRBV6-5 and TRBJ2-7; D remains ambiguous. The CDR3 spans 11 residues. With 5 bases removed from V and 6 bases from J, the gap between germline ends came to 8 bases. CDR1 is MNHEY, CDR2 SVGAGI, per germline. In nucleotides, the CDR3 is TGTGCCAGCAGTCGAGCTGCCGAGCAGTACTTC. Translation: CASSRAAEQYF.

The gene calls are TRBV28 and TRBJ2-5, with 7 bases that match TRBD2. Trimming took 3 bases from V and 3 from J; bases not matched to a gene: 4. Germline V gives CDR1 MDHEN, CDR2 SYDVKM. The CDR3 length is 14 residues. CDR3 residues: CASSFPGGKETQYF. Written as DNA, the CDR3 is TGTGCCAGCAGTTTTCCGGGAGGCAAAGAGACCCAGTACTTC.

In this sample, this clone turned up once. The genes are TRBV2 and TRBJ1-1; 7 bases line up with TRBD1. V shed 6 bases, J shed 5 bases, and the junction held 3 bases outside the gene matches. CDR1 SNHLY and CDR2 FYNNEI come from the germline V gene. The CDR3 length is 12 residues. The CDR3 DNA reads TGTGCCAGCAGGGGGACAGCGACTGAAGCTTTCTTT. It yields the protein CASRGTATEAFF.

CDR3 bases: TGTGCCAGTAGCCCCCTAGGGGGATCGGGGCAGTTCTTC. Protein: CASSPLGGSGQFF. J is TRBJ2-1 and V is TRBV19; tentative D call: TRBD1 (6 bases). V lost 6 bases, J lost 12 bases, and 18 bases lay in between. CDR1 and CDR2 from the germline V gene are LNHDA and SQIVND (reference sequence). The CDR3 has 13 amino acids.

This clone was observed a single time. This chain connects TRBV6-1 to TRBJ2-7; TRBD2 matches at 10 bases. The V gene's germline CDR1 is MNHNS and CDR2 SASEGT. The J segment lost 0 bases and the V segment lost 10 bases, leaving 3 bases of the junction unmatched. The CDR3 runs to 13 residues. Written as DNA, the CDR3 is TGTGCCACCAGCGGGGGGGCCTCCTACGAGCAGTACTTC. Its protein product is CATSGGASYEQYF.

This clone has only one observation. The chain joins TRBV9 to TRBJ2-5, with 7 bases lining up with TRBD2. With V trimmed by 6 bases and J by 5 bases, 13 bases remained unmatched. CDR1 is SGDLS, CDR2 YYNGEE, per germline. CDR3 size: 15 residues. The CDR3 sequence: CASTAGRGIWETQYF. The CDR3 bases are TGTGCCAGCACCGCGGGGCGGGGGATTTGGGAGACCCAGTACTTC.

The V gene is TRBV4-2, the J gene TRBJ2-7, with D possibly TRBD2 on 7 matching bases. The CDR3 sequence is 15 residues long. Trimming stripped 0 bases from V and 4 bases from J, with 13 bases between. CDR1 is LGHNA, CDR2 YNFKEQ, per germline. This CDR3 is CASSQEWRGQYEQYF. The CDR3 coding sequence is TGTGCCAGCAGCCAAGAGTGGCGGGGGCAATACGAGCAGTACTTC.

The chain has TRBV15 and TRBJ2-7; 9 bases line up with TRBD2. The CDR3 loop spans 17 amino acids. Germline CDR1 is LNHNV and CDR2 is YYDKDF (reference sequence). The junction had 13 bases not matched to a gene; V was cut back by 0 bases and J by 7 bases. The CDR3 loop is CATSRDRTAGGGGEQYF. Here the CDR3 DNA reads TGTGCCACCAGCAGAGATAGGACGGCGGGGGGGGGCGGGGAGCAGTACTTC.

V gene TRBV10-1 combines with J gene TRBJ2-1; 7 nucleotides match TRBD2. This CDR3 is 13 amino acids long. V was clipped by 2 bases and J by 13 bases; unmatched bases: 8. CDR1 and CDR2 (germline): WNHNN, SYGVQD (reference sequence). The CDR3 here is CASSERTTSTQFF. The CDR3, as DNA: TGCGCCAGCAGTGAGCGCACGACTAGCACCCAGTTCTTC.

The chain joins TRBV1 to TRBJ2-7; the listed D gene, TRBD1, was not tested against the DNA. TRBV1 is listed as a pseudogene. CDR3 length: 15 residues. CDR3 nucleotides: TGCACCAGCAGCCGCCTCTGCAGGGAATCCTACGAGCAGTACTTC. It translates to CTSSRLCRESYEQYF.

The chain joins TRBV6-5 to TRBJ2-7, with a possible D match to TRBD1 (8 bases). The CDR3 length is 13 residues. V was pared by 5 bases and J by 5 bases, with 13 bases between. Germline V CDR1 and CDR2: MNHEY, SVGAGI. Here the CDR3 reads CASSRTGRDEQYF. As DNA, the CDR3 is TGTGCCAGCAGTAGGACAGGGAGGGACGAGCAGTACTTC.